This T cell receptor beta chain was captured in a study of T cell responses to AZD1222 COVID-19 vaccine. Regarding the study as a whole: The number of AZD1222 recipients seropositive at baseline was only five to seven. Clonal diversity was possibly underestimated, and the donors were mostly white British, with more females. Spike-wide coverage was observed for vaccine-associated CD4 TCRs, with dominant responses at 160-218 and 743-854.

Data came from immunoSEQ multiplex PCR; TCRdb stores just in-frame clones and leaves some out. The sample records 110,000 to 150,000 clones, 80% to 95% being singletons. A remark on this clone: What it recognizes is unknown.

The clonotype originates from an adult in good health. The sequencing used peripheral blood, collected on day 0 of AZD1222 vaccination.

The CDR3 DNA sequence: TGTGCCAGCTCTCAATCTCCGGGACTAGCGGCCAACAATGAGCAGTTCTTC. Its protein is CASSQSPGLAANNEQFF. V is TRBV18 and J is TRBJ2-1; 11 bases fit TRBD2. Germline V gives CDR1 KGHSH, CDR2 LQKENI. J was trimmed by 5 bases and V by 6 bases; bases with no gene match: 12. This CDR3 comprises 17 residues.